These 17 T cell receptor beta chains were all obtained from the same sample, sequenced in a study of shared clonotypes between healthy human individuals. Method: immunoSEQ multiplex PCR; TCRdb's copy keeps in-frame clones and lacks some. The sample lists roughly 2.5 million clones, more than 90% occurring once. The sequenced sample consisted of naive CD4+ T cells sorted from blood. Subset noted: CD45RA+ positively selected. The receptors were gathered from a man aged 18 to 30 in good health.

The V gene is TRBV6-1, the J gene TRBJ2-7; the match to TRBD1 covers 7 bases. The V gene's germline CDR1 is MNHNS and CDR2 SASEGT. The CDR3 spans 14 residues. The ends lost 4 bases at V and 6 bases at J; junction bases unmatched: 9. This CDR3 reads CASSAGTALGEQYF. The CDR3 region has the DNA TGTGCCAGCAGTGCCGGGACAGCACTAGGCGAGCAGTACTTC.

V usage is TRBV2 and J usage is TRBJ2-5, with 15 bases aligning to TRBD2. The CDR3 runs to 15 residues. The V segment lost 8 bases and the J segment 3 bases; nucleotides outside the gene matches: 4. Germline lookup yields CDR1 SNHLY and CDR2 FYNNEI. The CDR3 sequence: CASDGLAGGEETQYF. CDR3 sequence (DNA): TGTGCCAGCGACGGACTAGCGGGGGGGGAAGAGACCCAGTACTTC. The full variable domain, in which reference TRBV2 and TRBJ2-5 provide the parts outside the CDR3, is EPEVTQTPSHQVTQMGQEVILRCVPISNHLYFYWYRQILGQKVEFLVSFYNNEISEKSEIFDDQFSVERPDGSNFTLKIRSTKLEDSAMYFCASDGLAGGEETQYFGPGTRLLVL.

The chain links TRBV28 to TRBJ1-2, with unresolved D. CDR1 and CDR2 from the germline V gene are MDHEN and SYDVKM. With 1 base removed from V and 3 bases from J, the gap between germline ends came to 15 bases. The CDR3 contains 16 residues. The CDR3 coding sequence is TGTGCCAGCAGTTTATCCCAACTCGCACACTACTATGGCTACACCTTC. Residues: CASSLSQLAHYYGYTF.

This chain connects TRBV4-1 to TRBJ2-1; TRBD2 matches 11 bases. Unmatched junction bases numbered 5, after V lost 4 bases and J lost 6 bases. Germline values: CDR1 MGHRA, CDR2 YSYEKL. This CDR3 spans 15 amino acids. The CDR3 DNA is TGCGCCAGCAGCCCTCCGGGACTAGCGGTCAATGAGCAGTTCTTC. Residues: CASSPPGLAVNEQFF.

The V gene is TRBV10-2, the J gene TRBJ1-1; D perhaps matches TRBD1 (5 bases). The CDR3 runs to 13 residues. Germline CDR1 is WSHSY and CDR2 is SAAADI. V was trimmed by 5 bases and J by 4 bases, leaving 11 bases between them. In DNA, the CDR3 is TGCGCCAGCAGTATAACGACAGTCACTGAAGCTTTCTTT. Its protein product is CASSITTVTEAFF.

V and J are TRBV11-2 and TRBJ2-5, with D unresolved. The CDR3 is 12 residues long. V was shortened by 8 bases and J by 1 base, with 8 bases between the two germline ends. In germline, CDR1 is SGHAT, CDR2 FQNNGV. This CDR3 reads CASAVGQETQYF. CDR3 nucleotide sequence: TGTGCCAGCGCCGTTGGCCAAGAGACCCAGTACTTC.

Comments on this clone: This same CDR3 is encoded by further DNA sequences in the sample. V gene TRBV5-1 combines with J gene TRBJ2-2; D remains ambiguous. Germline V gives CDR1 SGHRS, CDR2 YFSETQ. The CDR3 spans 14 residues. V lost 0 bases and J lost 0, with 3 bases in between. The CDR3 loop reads CASSLVPNTGELFF. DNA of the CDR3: TGCGCCAGCAGCTTGGTACCGAACACCGGGGAGCTGTTTTTT.

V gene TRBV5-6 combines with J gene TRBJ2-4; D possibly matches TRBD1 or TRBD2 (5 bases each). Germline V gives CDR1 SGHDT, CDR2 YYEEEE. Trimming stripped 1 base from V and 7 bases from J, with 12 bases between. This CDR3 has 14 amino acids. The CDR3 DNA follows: TGTGCCAGCAGCTTGAGGGGAGAGCGGAACATTCAGTACTTC. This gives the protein CASSLRGERNIQYF. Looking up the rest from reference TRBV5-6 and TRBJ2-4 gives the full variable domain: DAGVTQSPTHLIKTRGQQVTLRCSPKSGHDTVSWYQQALGQGPQFIFQYYEEEERQRGNFPDRFSGHQFPNYSSELNVNALLLGDSALYLCASSLRGERNIQYFGAGTRLSVL.

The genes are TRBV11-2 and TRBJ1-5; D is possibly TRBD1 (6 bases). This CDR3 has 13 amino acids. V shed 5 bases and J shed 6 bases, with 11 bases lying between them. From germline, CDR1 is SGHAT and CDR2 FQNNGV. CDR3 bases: TGTGCCAGCAGCATTCAACAGGGTCAGCCCCAGCATTTT. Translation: CASSIQQGQPQHF.

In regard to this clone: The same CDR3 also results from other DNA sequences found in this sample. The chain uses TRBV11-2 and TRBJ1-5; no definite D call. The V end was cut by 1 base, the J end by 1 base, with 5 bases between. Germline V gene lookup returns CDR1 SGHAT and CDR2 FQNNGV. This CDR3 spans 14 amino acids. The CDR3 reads CASSLGGSNQPQHF. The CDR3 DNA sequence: TGTGCCAGCAGCTTAGGAGGAAGCAATCAGCCCCAGCATTTT.

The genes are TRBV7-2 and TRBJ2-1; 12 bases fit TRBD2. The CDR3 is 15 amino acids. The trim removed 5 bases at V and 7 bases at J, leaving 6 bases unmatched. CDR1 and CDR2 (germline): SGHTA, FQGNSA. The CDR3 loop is CASSPWTSGMNEQFF. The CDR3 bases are TGTGCCAGCAGCCCCTGGACTAGCGGGATGAATGAGCAGTTCTTC.

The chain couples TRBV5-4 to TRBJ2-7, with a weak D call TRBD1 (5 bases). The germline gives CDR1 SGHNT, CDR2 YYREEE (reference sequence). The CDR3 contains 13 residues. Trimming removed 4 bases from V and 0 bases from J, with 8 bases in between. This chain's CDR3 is CASSPRDSYEQYF. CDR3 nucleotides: TGTGCCAGCAGCCCCAGGGACTCCTACGAGCAGTACTTC.

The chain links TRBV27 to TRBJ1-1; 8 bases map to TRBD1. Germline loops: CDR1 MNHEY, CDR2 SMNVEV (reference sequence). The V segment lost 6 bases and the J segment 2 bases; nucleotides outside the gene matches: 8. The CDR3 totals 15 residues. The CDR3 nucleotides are TGTGCCAGCAGGCCTCTGGGACAGGATAACACTGAAGCTTTCTTT. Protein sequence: CASRPLGQDNTEAFF.

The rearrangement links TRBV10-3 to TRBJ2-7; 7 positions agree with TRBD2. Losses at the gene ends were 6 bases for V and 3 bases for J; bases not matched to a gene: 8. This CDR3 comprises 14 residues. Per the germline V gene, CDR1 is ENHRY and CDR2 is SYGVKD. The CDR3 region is CAIRPIGGGYEQYF. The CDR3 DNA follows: TGTGCCATCAGACCTATTGGGGGGGGCTACGAGCAGTACTTC.

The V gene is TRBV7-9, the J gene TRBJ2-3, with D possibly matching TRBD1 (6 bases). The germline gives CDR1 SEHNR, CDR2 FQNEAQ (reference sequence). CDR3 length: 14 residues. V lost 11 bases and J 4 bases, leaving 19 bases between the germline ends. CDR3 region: CAVSRGIESDTQYF. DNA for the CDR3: TGTGCCGTGAGTAGGGGGATCGAGTCAGATACGCAGTATTTT.

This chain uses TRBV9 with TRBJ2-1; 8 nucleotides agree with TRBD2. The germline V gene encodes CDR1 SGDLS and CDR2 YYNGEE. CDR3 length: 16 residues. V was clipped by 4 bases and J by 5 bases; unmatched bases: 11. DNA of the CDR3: TGTGCCAGCAGCCTTAGCGGGGCTCTTCTAGACAATGAGCAGTTCTTC. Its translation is CASSLSGALLDNEQFF.

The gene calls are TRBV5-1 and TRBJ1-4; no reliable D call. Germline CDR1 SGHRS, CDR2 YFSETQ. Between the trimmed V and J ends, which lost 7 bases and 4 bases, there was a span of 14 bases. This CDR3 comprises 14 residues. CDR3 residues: CASFHIGYNEKLFF. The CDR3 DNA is TGCGCCAGCTTTCACATCGGGTATAATGAAAAACTGTTTTTT.